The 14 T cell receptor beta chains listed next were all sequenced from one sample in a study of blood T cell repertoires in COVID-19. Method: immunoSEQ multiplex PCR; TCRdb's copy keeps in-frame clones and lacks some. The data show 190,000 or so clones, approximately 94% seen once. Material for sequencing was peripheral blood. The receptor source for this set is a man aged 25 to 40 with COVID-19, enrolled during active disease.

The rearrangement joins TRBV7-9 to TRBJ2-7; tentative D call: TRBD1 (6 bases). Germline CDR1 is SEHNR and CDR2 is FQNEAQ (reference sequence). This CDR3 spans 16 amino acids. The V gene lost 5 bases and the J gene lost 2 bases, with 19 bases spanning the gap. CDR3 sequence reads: CASSQRIQGPPYEQYF. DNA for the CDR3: TGTGCCAGCAGCCAAAGAATTCAGGGGCCTCCCTACGAGCAGTACTTC. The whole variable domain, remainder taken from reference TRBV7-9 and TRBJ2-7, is DTGVSQNPRHKITKRGQNVTFRCDPISEHNRLYWYRQTLGQGPEFLTYFQNEAQLEKSRLLSDRFSAERPKGSFSTLEIQRTEQGDSAMYLCASSQRIQGPPYEQYFGPGTRLTVT.

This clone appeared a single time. The CDR3 region is CASSPPTGQETQYF. CDR3 nucleotide sequence: TGTGCCAGCTCACCACCGACGGGCCAAGAGACCCAGTACTTC. V is TRBV18 and J is TRBJ2-5; D not resolved. The CDR3 extends over 14 amino acids. V lost 0 bases and J lost 1, with 6 bases in between. CDR1 KGHSH and CDR2 LQKENI come from the germline V gene.

The CDR3, as DNA: TGTGCCAGCAGTCCCGGACAGGGGGCAGGTCAGCCCCAGCATTTT. Amino acids: CASSPGQGAGQPQHF. The chain carries TRBV6-5 and TRBJ1-5, with 11 nucleotides matching TRBD1. Losses at the gene ends were 5 bases for V and 6 bases for J; bases not matched to a gene: 6. The CDR3 sequence is 15 residues long. The V gene's germline CDR1 is MNHEY and CDR2 SVGAGI.

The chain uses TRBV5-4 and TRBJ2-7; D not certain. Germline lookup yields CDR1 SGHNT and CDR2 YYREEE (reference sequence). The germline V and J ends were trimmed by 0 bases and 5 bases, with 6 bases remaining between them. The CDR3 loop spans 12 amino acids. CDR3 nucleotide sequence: TGTGCCAGCAGCTTGGGCGTACACGAGCAGTACTTC. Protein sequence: CASSLGVHEQYF.

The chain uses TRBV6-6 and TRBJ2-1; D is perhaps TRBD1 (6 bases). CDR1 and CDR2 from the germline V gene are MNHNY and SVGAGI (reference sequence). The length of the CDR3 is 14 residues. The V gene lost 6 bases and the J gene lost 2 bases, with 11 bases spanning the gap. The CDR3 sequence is CASSQTGTYNEQFF. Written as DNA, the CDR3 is TGTGCCAGCAGCCAAACAGGGACCTACAATGAGCAGTTCTTC.

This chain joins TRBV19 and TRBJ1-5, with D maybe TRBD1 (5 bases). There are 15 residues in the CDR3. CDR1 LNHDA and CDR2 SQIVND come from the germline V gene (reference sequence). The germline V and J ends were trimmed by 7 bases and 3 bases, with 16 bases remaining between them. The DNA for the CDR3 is TGTGCCAGTACCACGGGGGGGTGGGCCAATCAGCCCCAGCATTTT. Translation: CASTTGGWANQPQHF.

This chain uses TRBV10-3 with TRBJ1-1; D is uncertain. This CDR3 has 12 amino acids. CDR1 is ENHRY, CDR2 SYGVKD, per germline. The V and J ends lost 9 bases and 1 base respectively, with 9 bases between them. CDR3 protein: CAMSSRNTEAFF. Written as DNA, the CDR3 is TGTGCCATGAGTTCGCGGAACACTGAAGCTTTCTTT.

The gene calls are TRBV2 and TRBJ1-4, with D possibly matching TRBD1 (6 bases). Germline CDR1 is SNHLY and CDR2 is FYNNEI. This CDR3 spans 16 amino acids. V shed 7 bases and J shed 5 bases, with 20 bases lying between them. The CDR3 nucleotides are TGTGCCAGCACCTTAAGTTACAGGGTAGGGAATGAAAAACTGTTTTTT. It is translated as CASTLSYRVGNEKLFF.

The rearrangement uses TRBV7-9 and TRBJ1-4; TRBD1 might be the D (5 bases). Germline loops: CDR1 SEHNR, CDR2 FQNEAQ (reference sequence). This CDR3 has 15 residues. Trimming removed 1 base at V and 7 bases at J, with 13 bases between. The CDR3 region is CASSLGTGLSEKLFF. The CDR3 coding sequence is TGTGCCAGCAGCTTAGGTACGGGACTAAGTGAAAAACTGTTTTTT.

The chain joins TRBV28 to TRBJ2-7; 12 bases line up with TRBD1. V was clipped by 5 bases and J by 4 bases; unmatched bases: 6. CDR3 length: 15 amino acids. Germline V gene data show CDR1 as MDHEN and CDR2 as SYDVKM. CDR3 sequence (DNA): TGTGCCAGCAGTCCCGGGACAGGGGGCTGGTACGAGCAGTACTTC. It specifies CASSPGTGGWYEQYF.

The chain's CDR3 is CASSLLQGAHYGYTF. For the CDR3, the DNA is TGTGCCAGCAGCTTACTCCAGGGGGCACACTATGGCTACACCTTC. The J gene is TRBJ1-2, the V gene TRBV7-9; TRBD1 matches 8 bases. The V gene's germline CDR1 is SEHNR and CDR2 FQNEAQ (reference sequence). There are 15 residues in the CDR3. The V gene end was trimmed by 2 bases and the J gene end by 3 bases; junction bases not matched to a gene: 5.

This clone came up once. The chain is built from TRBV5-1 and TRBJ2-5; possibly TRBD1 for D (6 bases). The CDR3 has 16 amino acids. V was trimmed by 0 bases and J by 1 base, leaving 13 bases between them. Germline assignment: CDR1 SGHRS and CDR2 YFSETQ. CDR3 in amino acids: CASSLETGRVQETQYF. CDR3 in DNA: TGCGCCAGCAGCTTGGAGACAGGTAGGGTCCAAGAGACCCAGTACTTC.

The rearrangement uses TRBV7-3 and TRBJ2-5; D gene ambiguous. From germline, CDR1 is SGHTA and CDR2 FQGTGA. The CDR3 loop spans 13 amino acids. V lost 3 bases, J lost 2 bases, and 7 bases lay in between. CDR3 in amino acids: CASSFDGQETQYF. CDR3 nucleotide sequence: TGTGCCAGCAGCTTCGACGGGCAAGAGACCCAGTACTTC.

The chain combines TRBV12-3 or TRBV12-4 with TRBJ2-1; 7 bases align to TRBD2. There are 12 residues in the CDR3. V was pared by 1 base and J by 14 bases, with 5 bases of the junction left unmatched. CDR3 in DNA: TGTGCCAGCAGTTTAGAGGACGCGGGGGAGTTCTTC. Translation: CASSLEDAGEFF.